What follows is one T cell receptor beta chain and its context. This entry comes from a study of cytotoxic CD8 clonotypes in ibrutinib-treated CLL. Germline-derived CDR1 and CDR2 are SNHLY and FYNNEI. Trimming stripped 2 bases from V and 2 bases from J, with 10 bases between. This CDR3 comprises 14 residues. The repertoire was sequenced with immunoSEQ multiplex PCR; TCRdb's copy has only in-frame clones and lacks some. The sample has around 310,000 clones, roughly 80% seen once. The source material was PBMCs, sampled before ibrutinib treatment. The rearrangement joins TRBV2 to TRBJ2-7; D may be TRBD1 (7 bases). This sequence originates from a human donor with chronic lymphocytic leukemia. The CDR3 sequence is CASSEQGGTYEQYF. The CDR3 region has the DNA TGTGCCAGCAGTGAACAGGGGGGAACCTACGAGCAGTACTTC.